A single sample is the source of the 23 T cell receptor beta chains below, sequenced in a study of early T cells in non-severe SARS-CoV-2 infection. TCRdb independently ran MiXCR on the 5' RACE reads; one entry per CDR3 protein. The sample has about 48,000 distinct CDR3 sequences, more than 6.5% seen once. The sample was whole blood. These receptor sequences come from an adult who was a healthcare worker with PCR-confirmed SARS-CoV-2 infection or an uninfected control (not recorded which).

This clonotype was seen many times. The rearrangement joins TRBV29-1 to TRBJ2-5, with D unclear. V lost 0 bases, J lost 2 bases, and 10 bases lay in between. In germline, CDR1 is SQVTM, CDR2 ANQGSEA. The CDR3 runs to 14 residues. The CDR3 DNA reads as TGCAGCGTTGAAGACACAGACTTTCAAGAGACCCAGTACTTC. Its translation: CSVEDTDFQETQYF.

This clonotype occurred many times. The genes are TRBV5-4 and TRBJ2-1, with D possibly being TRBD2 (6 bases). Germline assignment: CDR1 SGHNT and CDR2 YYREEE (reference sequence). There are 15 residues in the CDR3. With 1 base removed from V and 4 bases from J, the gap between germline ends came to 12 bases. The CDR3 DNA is TGTGCCAGCAGCTTGATAGGACTAACATACAATGAGCAGTTCTTC. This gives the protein CASSLIGLTYNEQFF. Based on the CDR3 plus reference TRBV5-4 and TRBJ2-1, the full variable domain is ETGVTQSPTHLIKTRGQQVTLRCSSQSGHNTVSWYQQALGQGPQFIFQYYREEENGRGNFPPRFSGLQFPNYSSELNVNALELDDSALYLCASSLIGLTYNEQFFGPGTRLTVL.

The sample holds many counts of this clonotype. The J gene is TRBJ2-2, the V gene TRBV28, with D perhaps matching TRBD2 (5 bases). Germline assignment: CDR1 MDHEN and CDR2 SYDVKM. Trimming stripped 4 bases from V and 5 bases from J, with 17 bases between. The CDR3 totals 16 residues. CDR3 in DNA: TGTGCCAGCAGTTCCGATTACCATACTAGTACCGGGGAGCTGTTTTTT. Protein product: CASSSDYHTSTGELFF.

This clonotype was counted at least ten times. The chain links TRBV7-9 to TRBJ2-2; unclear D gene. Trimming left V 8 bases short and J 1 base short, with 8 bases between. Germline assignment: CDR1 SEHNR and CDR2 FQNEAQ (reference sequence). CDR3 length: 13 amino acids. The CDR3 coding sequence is TGTGCCAGCGGAGAAGAGAACACCGGGGAGCTGTTTTTT. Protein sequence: CASGEENTGELFF. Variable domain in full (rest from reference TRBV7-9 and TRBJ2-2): DTGVSQNPRHKITKRGQNVTFRCDPISEHNRLYWYRQTLGQGPEFLTYFQNEAQLEKSRLLSDRFSAERPKGSFSTLEIQRTEQGDSAMYLCASGEENTGELFFGEGSRLTVL.

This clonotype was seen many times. The CDR3 protein is CASIRDRVTGELFF. DNA of the CDR3: TGTGCCAGCATTCGGGACAGGGTGACCGGGGAGCTGTTTTTT. This sequence joins TRBV2 and TRBJ2-2; 9 positions match TRBD1. Germline-derived CDR1 and CDR2 are SNHLY and FYNNEI. The CDR3 has 14 residues. With V trimmed by 7 bases and J by 5 bases, 5 bases remained unmatched.

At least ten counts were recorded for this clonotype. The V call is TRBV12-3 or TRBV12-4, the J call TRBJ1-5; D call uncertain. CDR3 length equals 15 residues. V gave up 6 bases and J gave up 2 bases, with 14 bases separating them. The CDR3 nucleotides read TGTGCCAGCAGCTCCTGGATGACGGGCAATCAGCCCCAGCATTTT. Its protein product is CASSSWMTGNQPQHF.

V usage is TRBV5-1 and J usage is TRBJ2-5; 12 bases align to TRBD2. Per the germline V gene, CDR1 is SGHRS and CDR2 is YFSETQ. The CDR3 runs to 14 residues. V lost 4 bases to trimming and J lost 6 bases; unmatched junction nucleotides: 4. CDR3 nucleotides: TGCGCCAGCAGCAGGACTAGCGGGGAAAAGACCCAGTACTTC. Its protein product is CASSRTSGEKTQYF. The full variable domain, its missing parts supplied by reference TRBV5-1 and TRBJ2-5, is KAGVTQTPRYLIKTRGQQVTLSCSPISGHRSVSWYQQTPGQGLQFLFEYFSETQRNKGNFPGRFSGRQFSNSRSEMNVSTLELGDSALYLCASSRTSGEKTQYFGPGTRLLVL.

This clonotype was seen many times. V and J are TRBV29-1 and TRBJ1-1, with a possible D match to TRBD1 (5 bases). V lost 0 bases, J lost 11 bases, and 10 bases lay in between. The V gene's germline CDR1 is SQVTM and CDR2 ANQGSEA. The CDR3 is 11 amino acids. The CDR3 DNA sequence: TGCAGCGTTGAAGACGGCTGGGGGGCTTTCTTT. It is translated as CSVEDGWGAFF.

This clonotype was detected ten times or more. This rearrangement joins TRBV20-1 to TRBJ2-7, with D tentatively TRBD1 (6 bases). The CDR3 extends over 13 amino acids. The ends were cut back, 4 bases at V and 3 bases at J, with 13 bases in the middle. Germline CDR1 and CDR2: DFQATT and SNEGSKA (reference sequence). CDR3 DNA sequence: TGCAGTGCTAAGGGGACACCCGACTACGAGCAGTACTTC. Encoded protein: CSAKGTPDYEQYF.

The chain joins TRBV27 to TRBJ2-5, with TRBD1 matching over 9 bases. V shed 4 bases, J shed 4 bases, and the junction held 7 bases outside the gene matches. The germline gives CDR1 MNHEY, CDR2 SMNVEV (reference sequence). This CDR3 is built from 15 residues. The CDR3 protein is CASSSWTGATETQYF. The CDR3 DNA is TGTGCCAGCAGTTCCTGGACAGGGGCGACAGAGACCCAGTACTTC.

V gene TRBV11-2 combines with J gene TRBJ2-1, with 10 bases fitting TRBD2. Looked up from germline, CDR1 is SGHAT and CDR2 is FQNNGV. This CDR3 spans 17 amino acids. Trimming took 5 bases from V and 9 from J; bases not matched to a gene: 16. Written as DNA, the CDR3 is TGTGCCAGCAGCCCCAAGTGGTCTAGCGGGGGTTGGGGTGAGCAGTTCTTC. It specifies CASSPKWSSGGWGEQFF. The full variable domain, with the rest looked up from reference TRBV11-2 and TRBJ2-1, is EAGVAQSPRYKIIEKRQSVAFWCNPISGHATLYWYQQILGQGPKLLIQFQNNGVVDDSQLPKDRFSAERLKGVDSTLKIQPAKLEDSAVYLCASSPKWSSGGWGEQFFGPGTRLTVL.

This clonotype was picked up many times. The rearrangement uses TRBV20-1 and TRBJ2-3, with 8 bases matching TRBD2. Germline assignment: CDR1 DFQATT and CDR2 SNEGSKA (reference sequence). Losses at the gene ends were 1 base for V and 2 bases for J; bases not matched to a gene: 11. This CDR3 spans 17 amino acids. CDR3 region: CSARGAQRGTPTDTQYF. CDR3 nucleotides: TGCAGTGCTAGAGGCGCACAGCGGGGGACACCCACAGATACGCAGTATTTT.

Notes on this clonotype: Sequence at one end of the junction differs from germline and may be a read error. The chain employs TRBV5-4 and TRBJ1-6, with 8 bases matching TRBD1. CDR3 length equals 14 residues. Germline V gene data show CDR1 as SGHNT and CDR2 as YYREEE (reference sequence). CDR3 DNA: TGTGCCAGCAGTTTGGGACAGGACTATTCACCCCTCCACTTT. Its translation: CASSLGQDYSPLHF. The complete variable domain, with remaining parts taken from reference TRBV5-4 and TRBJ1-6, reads ETGVTQSPTHLIKTRGQQVTLRCSSQSGHNTVSWYQQALGQGPQFIFQYYREEENGRGNFPPRFSGLQFPNYSSELNVNALELDDSALYLCASSLGQDYSPLHFGNGTRLTVT.

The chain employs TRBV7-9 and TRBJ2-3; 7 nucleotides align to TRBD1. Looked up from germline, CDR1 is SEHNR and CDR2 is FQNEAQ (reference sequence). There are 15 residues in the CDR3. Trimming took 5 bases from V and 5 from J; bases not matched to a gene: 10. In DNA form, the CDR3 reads TGTGCCAGCAGCCTTACCGGGACAGCCGGAGATACGCAGTATTTT. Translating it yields CASSLTGTAGDTQYF.

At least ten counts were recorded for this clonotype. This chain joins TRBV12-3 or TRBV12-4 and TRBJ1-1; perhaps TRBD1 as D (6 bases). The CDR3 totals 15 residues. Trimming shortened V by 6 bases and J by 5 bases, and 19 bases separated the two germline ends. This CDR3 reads CASRISLGGMTEAFF. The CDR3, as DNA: TGTGCCAGCAGGATATCTTTGGGGGGCATGACTGAAGCTTTCTTT.

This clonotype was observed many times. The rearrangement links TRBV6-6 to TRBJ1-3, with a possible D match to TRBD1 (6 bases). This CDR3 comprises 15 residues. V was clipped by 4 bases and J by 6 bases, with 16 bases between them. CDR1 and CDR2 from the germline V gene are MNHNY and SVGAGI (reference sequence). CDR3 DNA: TGTGCCAGCAGTTTCACTACAGGGCCGGAAAACACCATATATTTT. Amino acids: CASSFTTGPENTIYF.

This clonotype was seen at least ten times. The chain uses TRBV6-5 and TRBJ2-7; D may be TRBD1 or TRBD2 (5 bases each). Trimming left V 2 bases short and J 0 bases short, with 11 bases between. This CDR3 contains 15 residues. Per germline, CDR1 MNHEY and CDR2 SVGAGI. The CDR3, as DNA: TGTGCCAGCAGTTACGGGGACGAGAACTCCTACGAGCAGTACTTC. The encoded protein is CASSYGDENSYEQYF.

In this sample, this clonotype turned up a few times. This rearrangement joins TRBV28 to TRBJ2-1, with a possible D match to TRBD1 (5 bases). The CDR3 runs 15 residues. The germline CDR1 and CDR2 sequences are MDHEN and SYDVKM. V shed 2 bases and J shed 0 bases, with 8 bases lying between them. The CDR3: CASSLTGSSYNEQFF. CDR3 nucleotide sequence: TGTGCCAGCAGTTTAACAGGCAGCTCCTACAATGAGCAGTTCTTC.

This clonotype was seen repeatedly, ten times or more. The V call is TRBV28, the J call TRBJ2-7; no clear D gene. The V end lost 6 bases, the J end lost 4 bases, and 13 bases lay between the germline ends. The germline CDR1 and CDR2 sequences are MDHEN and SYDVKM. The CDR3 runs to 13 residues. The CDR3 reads CASRLFKGYEQYF. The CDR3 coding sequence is TGTGCCAGCAGATTGTTTAAAGGGTACGAGCAGTACTTC.

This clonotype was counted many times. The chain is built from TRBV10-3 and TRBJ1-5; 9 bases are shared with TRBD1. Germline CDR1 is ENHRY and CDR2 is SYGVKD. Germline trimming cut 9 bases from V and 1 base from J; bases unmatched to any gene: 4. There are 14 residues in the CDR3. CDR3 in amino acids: CAIWTGVSNQPQHF. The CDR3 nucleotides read TGTGCCATTTGGACAGGGGTCAGCAATCAGCCCCAGCATTTT.

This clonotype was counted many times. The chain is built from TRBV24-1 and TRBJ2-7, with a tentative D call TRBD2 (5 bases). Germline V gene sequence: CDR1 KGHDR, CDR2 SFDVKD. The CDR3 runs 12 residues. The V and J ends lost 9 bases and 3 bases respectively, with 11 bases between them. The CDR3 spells CATEDYDYEQYF. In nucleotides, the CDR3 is TGTGCCACCGAAGACTACGACTACGAGCAGTACTTC.

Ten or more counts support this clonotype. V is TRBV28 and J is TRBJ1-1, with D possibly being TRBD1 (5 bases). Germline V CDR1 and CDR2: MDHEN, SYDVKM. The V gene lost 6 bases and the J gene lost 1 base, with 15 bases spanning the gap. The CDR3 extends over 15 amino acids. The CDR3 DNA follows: TGTGCCAGCAGAACTCCAGGGACGAGGAACACTGAAGCTTTCTTT. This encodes CASRTPGTRNTEAFF.

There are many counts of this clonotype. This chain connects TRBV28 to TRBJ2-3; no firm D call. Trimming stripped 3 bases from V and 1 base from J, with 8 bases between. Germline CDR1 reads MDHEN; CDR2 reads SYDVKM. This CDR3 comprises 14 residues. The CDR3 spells CASSFLAGTDTQYF. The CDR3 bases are TGTGCCAGCAGTTTCTTGGCAGGCACAGATACGCAGTATTTT.